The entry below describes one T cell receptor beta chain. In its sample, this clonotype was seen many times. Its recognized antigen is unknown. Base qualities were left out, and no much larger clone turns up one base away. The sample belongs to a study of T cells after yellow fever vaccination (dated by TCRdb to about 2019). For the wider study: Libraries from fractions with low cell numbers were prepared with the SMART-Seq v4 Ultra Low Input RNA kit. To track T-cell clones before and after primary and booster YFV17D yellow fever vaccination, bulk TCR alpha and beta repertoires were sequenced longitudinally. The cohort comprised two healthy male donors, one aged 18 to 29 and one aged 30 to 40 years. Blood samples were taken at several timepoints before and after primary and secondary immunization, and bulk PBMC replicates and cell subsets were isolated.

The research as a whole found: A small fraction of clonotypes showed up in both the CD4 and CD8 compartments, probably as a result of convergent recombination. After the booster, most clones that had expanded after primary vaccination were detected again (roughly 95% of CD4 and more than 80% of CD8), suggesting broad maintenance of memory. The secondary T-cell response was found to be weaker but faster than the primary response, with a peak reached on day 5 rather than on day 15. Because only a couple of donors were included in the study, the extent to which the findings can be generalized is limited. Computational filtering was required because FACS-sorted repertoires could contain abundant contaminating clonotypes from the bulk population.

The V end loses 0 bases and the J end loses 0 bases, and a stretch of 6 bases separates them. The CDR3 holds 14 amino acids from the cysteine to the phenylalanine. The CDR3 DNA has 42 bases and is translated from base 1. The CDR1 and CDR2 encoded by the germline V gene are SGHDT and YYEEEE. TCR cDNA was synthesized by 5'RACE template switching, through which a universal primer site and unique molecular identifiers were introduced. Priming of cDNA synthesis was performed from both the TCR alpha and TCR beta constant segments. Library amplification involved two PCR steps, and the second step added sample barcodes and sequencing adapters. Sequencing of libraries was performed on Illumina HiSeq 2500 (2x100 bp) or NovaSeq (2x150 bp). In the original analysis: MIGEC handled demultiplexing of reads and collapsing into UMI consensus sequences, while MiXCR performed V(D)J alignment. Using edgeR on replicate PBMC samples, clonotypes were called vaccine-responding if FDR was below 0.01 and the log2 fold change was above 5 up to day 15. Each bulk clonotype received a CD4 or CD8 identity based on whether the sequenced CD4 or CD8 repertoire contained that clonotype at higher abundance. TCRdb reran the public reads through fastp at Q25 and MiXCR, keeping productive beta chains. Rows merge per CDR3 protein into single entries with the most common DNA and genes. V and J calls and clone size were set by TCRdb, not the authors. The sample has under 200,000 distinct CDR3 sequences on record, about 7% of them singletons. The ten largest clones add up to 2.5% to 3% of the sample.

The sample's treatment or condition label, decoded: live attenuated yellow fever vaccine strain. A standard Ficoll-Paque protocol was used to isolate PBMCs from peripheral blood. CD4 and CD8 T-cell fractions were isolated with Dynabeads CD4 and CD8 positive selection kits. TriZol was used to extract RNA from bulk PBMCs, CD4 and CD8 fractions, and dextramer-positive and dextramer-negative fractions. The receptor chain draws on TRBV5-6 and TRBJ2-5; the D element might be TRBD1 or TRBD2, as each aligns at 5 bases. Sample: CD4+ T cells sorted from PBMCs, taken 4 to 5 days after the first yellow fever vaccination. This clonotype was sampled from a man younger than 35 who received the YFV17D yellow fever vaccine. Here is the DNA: TGTGCCAGCAGCTTGGCGGGACACCAAGAGACCCAGTACTTC. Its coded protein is CASSLAGHQETQYF.